This T cell receptor (beta chain) emerged from a study of vaccination effects on CD4 cells after COVID-19. Some clones are missing from TCRdb's copy, which holds only in-frame ones; the method was immunoSEQ multiplex PCR. This sample yields some 41,000 clones, of which around 78% are seen a single time; roughly 10% belongs to the top ten. The ViraFEST assay expanded antigen-specific CD4+ T cells with viral peptide pools before sequencing. CD4+ T cell isolation took place after more than eight days of culture. Having tested negative for nucleocapsid antibodies, the vaccine recipients showed no prior SARS-CoV-2 infection. This CDR3 is 14 amino acids long. V shed 3 bases and J 5 bases; nucleotides not matched to a gene: 4. From germline, CDR1 is ENHRY and CDR2 SYGVKD. With respect to this clone: Its antigen is not known.

The sequence was obtained from a human donor who received a COVID-19 vaccine. Sequences were derived from CD4+ T cells from PBMCs cultured with SARS-CoV-2 spike peptides, sampled before COVID-19 vaccination. This chain uses TRBV10-3 with TRBJ2-7; 10 bases line up with TRBD1. The CDR3 region has the DNA TGTGCCATCAGTGATTTGGGACAGGGGAACGAGCAGTACGTC. Protein: CAISDLGQGNEQYV.